A selection of T cell receptor beta chains follows, all from one sample in a study of control samples from healthy donors and cancer patients. Method: immunoSEQ multiplex PCR; TCRdb's copy keeps in-frame clones and lacks some. The sample records 170,000 or so clones, more than 90% being singletons. The sequenced sample was blood. The receptors derive from a man younger than 40 in good health. CDR3s include the opening cysteine and the closing phenylalanine or tryptophan. D genes are given only for firm matches. Size tells how often a clone was seen (once, few, many) or the class of an expanded clone, and some rows leave it out.

J gene	D gene	clone size	V gene	CDR3 protein	CDR3 DNA
TRBJ1-5	TRBD1	-	TRBV28	CASSHGGTGWYQPQHF	TGTGCCAGCAGTCACGGGGGGACAGGGTGGTATCAGCCCCAGCATTTT
TRBJ1-1	-	-	TRBV10-2	CASTAGVVGSWNTEAFF	TGCGCCAGCACCGCCGGGGTGGTAGGCTCCTGGAACACTGAAGCTTTCTTT
TRBJ2-7	TRBD1	-	TRBV2	CASNGGQGNYEQYF	TGTGCCAGCAATGGGGGACAGGGTAACTACGAGCAGTACTTC
TRBJ1-1	-	-	TRBV2	CASTTDSNTEAFF	TGTGCCAGCACCACGGACAGCAACACTGAAGCTTTCTTT
TRBJ2-1	TRBD2	-	TRBV2	CASTPLTSVYNEQFF	TGTGCCAGCACCCCATTAACTAGCGTATACAATGAGCAGTTCTTC
TRBJ1-3	-	-	TRBV9	CASSLGGASGNTIYF	TGTGCCAGCAGCCTAGGGGGGGCCTCTGGAAACACCATATATTTT
TRBJ1-1	TRBD1	-	TRBV6-1	CASSETGGIPNTEAFF	TGTGCCAGCAGTGAAACAGGGGGGATCCCAAACACTGAAGCTTTCTTT
TRBJ2-7	TRBD1	-	TRBV18	CASSPPRQTGGNEQYF	TGTGCCAGCTCACCACCCCGACAGACAGGGGGCAACGAGCAGTACTTC
TRBJ2-1	-	-	TRBV4-3	CASRRAHEQFF	TGCGCCAGCAGACGGGCCCATGAGCAGTTCTTC
TRBJ1-3	TRBD1	-	TRBV19	CATLDRASGNTIYF	TGTGCCACTCTTGACAGGGCATCTGGAAACACCATATATTTT
TRBJ2-5	TRBD1	once	TRBV6-5	CASSSYRTGGKETQYF	TGTGCCAGCAGTTCCTACAGGACAGGGGGCAAGGAGACCCAGTACTTC
TRBJ1-2	-	-	TRBV30	CAWSVWKGGNDGYTF	TGTGCCTGGAGTGTTTGGAAAGGGGGTAACGATGGCTACACCTTC
TRBJ2-5	-	once	TRBV4-3	CASSRPQPPWSEKTQYF	TGCGCCAGCAGCCGTCCCCAGCCCCCCTGGTCCGAAAAGACCCAGTACTTC
TRBJ1-2	-	-	TRBV4-1	CASSQDLYGPASDGYTF	TGCGCCAGCAGCCAAGATCTATACGGGCCGGCGAGTGATGGCTACACCTTC
TRBJ2-5	-	once	TRBV7-2	CASSPDYQETQYF	TGTGCCAGCAGCCCCGACTACCAAGAGACCCAGTACTTC
TRBJ2-3	-	-	TRBV27	CASSPFGLDTQYF	TGTGCCAGCAGTCCGTTCGGCTTAGATACGCAGTATTTT
TRBJ2-1	-	-	TRBV6-5	CASSPAVASYNEQFF	TGTGCCAGCAGTCCCGCGGTGGCCTCCTACAATGAGCAGTTCTTC
TRBJ1-1	-	-	TRBV18	CASSPKMNTEAFF	TGTGCCAGCTCACCAAAAATGAACACTGAAGCTTTCTTT
TRBJ1-4	-	-	TRBV9	CASSVAWGTNEKLFF	TGTGCCAGCAGCGTAGCCTGGGGAACTAATGAAAAACTGTTTTTT
TRBJ2-7	-	-	TRBV19	CASSIGQATYEQYF	TGTGCCAGTAGTATCGGCCAGGCTACCTACGAGCAGTACTTC
TRBJ1-6	TRBD1	-	TRBV5-1	CASSDLTGDNSPLHF	TGCGCCAGCAGCGACTTGACAGGGGATAATTCACCCCTCCACTTT
TRBJ1-5	-	once	TRBV4-2	CASSLRQQDQPQHF	TGTGCCAGCAGCCTGCGACAGCAGGATCAGCCCCAGCATTTT
TRBJ2-7	-	once	TRBV19	CASSLWSGSMDEQYF	TGTGCCAGTAGTCTCTGGTCCGGGTCGATGGACGAGCAGTACTTC
TRBJ2-7	TRBD2	-	TRBV27	CASSPYLAGVYYEQYF	TGTGCCAGCAGTCCCTATCTAGCGGGAGTCTACTACGAGCAGTACTTC
TRBJ1-5	-	-	TRBV10-3	CAISDPTEGPEDYSNQPQHF	TGTGCCATCAGTGACCCAACCGAGGGGCCGGAAGATTATAGCAATCAGCCCCAGCATTTT
TRBJ1-6	-	-	TRBV6-5	CASSYFPGANNSPLHF	TGTGCCAGCAGTTACTTCCCGGGGGCGAATAATTCACCCCTCCACTTT
TRBJ2-7	-	-	TRBV7-2	CASSSRSGNEQYF	TGTGCCAGCAGCTCTCGTTCAGGGAACGAGCAGTACTTC
TRBJ1-3	-	-	TRBV6-1	CASSEALGAGNTIYF	TGTGCCAGCAGTGAAGCGCTCGGGGCTGGAAACACCATATATTTT
TRBJ2-3	-	-	TRBV7-9	CASSYSGYGQYF	TGTGCCAGCAGCTACTCAGGGTATGGGCAGTATTTT
TRBJ2-3	-	once	TRBV5-4	CASREKRSGVALSTDTQYF	TGTGCCAGCAGGGAAAAAAGGTCAGGGGTAGCCCTGAGCACAGATACGCAGTATTTT
TRBJ1-5	-	-	TRBV7-2	CASSLGGAGQPQHF	TGTGCCAGCAGCTTAGGGGGGGCAGGGCAGCCCCAGCATTTT
TRBJ2-1	-	-	TRBV19	CASSIGIGPASDEQFF	TGTGCCAGTAGTATAGGAATCGGGCCAGCTAGCGATGAGCAGTTCTTC
TRBJ2-6	-	once	TRBV6-6	CASLSGANVLTF	TGTGCCAGCCTCTCGGGGGCCAACGTCCTGACTTTC
TRBJ2-7	-	-	TRBV7-6	CASSLELGRAHEQYF	TGTGCCAGCAGCTTAGAGCTTGGCAGGGCCCACGAGCAGTACTTC
TRBJ1-2	-	-	TRBV29-1	CSVTGREGSFGYTF	TGCAGCGTTACAGGGAGGGAGGGGTCCTTTGGCTACACCTTC
TRBJ1-5	-	-	TRBV3-1/TRBV3-2	CASSQAVADQPQHF	TGTGCCAGCAGCCAAGCGGTGGCGGATCAGCCCCAGCATTTT
TRBJ1-6	-	-	TRBV6-5	CASTSAINSPLHF	TGTGCCAGCACAAGCGCAATTAATTCACCCCTCCACTTT
TRBJ2-3	TRBD2	-	TRBV4-3	CASSQGTRLGTDTQYF	TGCGCCAGCAGCCAAGGGACTAGACTGGGCACAGATACGCAGTATTTT
TRBJ1-6	-	-	TRBV23-1	CASSQSTDSDSPLHF	TGCGCCAGCAGTCAATCTACGGACAGCGATTCACCCCTCCACTTT
TRBJ1-1	-	-	TRBV28	CASSLWGAFF	TGTGCCAGCAGTTTATGGGGAGCTTTCTTT
TRBJ1-2	-	-	TRBV24-1	CATRILRTQYGYTF	TGTGCCACCCGAATACTGCGAACCCAGTATGGCTACACCTTC
TRBJ1-1	-	-	TRBV2	CARKAGINTEAFF	TGTGCCAGGAAGGCAGGGATAAACACTGAAGCTTTCTTT
TRBJ1-6	-	-	TRBV6-5	CASRPIQGTNSPLHF	TGTGCCAGCAGACCGATTCAGGGGACTAATTCACCCCTCCACTTT
TRBJ1-5	-	-	TRBV5-1	CASRQDGSNQPQHF	TGCGCCAGCAGACAGGACGGTAGCAATCAGCCCCAGCATTTT